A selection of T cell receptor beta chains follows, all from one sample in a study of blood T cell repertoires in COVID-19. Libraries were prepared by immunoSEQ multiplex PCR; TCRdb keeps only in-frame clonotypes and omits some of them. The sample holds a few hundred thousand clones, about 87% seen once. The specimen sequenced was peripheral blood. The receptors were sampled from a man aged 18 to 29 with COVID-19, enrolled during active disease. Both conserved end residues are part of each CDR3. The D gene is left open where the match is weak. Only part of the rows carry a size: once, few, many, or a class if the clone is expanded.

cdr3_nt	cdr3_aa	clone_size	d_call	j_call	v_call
TGTGCCAGCAGCTTACAACGGGGGACCGGGGAGCTGTTTTTT	CASSLQRGTGELFF	-	-	TRBJ2-2	TRBV7-3
TGCGCCAGCAGCTGGAACCCCTTCGTACGGCTAGCTAACTATGGCTACACCTTC	CASSWNPFVRLANYGYTF	-	-	TRBJ1-2	TRBV5-1
TGTGCCAGCCAACAGGGGGCATCAGATACGCAGTATTTT	CASQQGASDTQYF	few	TRBD1	TRBJ2-3	TRBV27
TGCGCCAGCAGCTTGGGACTAGCGGGGGGACCCACCGGGGAGCTGTTTTTT	CASSLGLAGGPTGELFF	-	TRBD2	TRBJ2-2	TRBV5-1
TGTGCCAGCAGTTCGGGTCGGGACTCCGGGCAGCAGTACTTC	CASSSGRDSGQQYF	once	-	TRBJ2-7	TRBV7-3
TGCAGCGCCATACGGGACACCCAGGGTAGTATAGCCCAGCATTTT	CSAIRDTQGSIAQHF	few	-	TRBJ1-5	TRBV29-1
TGTGCCAGTATGTCAACAGGGGAAGAGACCCAGTACTTC	CASMSTGEETQYF	-	TRBD1	TRBJ2-5	TRBV19
TGTGCCAGCAGTTACTCCGGGACTCCTAAAAACATTCAGTACTTC	CASSYSGTPKNIQYF	-	-	TRBJ2-4	TRBV6-2/TRBV6-3
TGTGCCAGCAGCCCCCAGAGGGTTCGGTTCACCGAGCAGTACTTC	CASSPQRVRFTEQYF	-	-	TRBJ2-7	TRBV7-8
TGCGCCAGCAGCCAAGATTCGGGGGTGAGGCTAGCGGCTGTAGCGGCCCAGTACTTC	CASSQDSGVRLAAVAAQYF	-	TRBD2	TRBJ2-7	TRBV4-1
TGTGCCAGCAGTTCGAGCGGGAATGAGCAGTTCTTC	CASSSSGNEQFF	-	-	TRBJ2-1	TRBV2
TGCGCCAGCAACGGACTAGAGGGGGGCGAGCAGTACTTC	CASNGLEGGEQYF	once	-	TRBJ2-7	TRBV10-2
TGTGCCAGCAGCTTAGTGTTAGGGGCGGTCGCCTACAATGAGCAGTTCTTC	CASSLVLGAVAYNEQFF	-	-	TRBJ2-1	TRBV7-2
TGTGCCTCAGGACTAGCGTTGGGCCCATTTGAGCAGTTCTTC	CASGLALGPFEQFF	-	TRBD2	TRBJ2-1	TRBV30
TGTGCCAGCAGCTTAGGGAGGGGGGGCTCTCTCTCTGGAAACACCATATATTTT	CASSLGRGGSLSGNTIYF	-	-	TRBJ1-3	TRBV11-2
TGTGCCAGTAGTATAGCGGCGGCATCCTACGAGCAGTACTTC	CASSIAAASYEQYF	-	-	TRBJ2-7	TRBV19
TGTGCCTGGAGTCCAGGACAGTACAATCAGCCCCAGCATTTT	CAWSPGQYNQPQHF	-	-	TRBJ1-5	TRBV30
TGTGCCAGCCAACGGGGGGCTTCAGATACGCAGTATTTT	CASQRGASDTQYF	-	-	TRBJ2-3	TRBV19
TGTGCCAGCAGTGAATCGGCAGGGGATCAGCCCCAGCATTTT	CASSESAGDQPQHF	-	-	TRBJ1-5	TRBV2
TGTGCCAGCAGTTTGGGAGGGCTGAACACTGAAGCTTTCTTT	CASSLGGLNTEAFF	-	-	TRBJ1-1	TRBV27
TGTGCCACCTACAGGGACGGAAGCTCTGGCTACACCTTC	CATYRDGSSGYTF	-	-	TRBJ1-2	TRBV19
TGTGCCAGCAGCTTAGTTAGGGCAGGGGTTACCGTTAACTATGGCTACACCTTC	CASSLVRAGVTVNYGYTF	once	-	TRBJ1-2	TRBV7-2
TGTGCCAGCAGTGAATATAAGGGGTCCGAGACCCAGTACTTC	CASSEYKGSETQYF	-	-	TRBJ2-5	TRBV25-1
TGTGCCAGTAGTATGTCCGGGTGGGCCGGGGAGCTGTTTTTT	CASSMSGWAGELFF	-	-	TRBJ2-2	TRBV19
TGTGCCAGCAGCGGCGGGACTAGCAGATACAATGAGCAGTTCTTC	CASSGGTSRYNEQFF	-	TRBD2	TRBJ2-1	TRBV5-8
TGTGCCACCAGTGATTTGCGGGAGAGCGGGGGGGATACGCAGTATTTT	CATSDLRESGGDTQYF	-	TRBD2	TRBJ2-3	TRBV24-1
TGTGCCAGCAGCTTGGTTGGCTTCGGACTAGCGTCCTACGAGCAGTACTTC	CASSLVGFGLASYEQYF	-	TRBD2	TRBJ2-7	TRBV5-8
TGTGCCAGCAGTTCCCGGGACACAAACTACGAGCAGTACTTC	CASSSRDTNYEQYF	-	-	TRBJ2-7	TRBV25-1
TGTGCCAGCAGTGCGCGGACAGAACAAGAGACCCAGTACTTC	CASSARTEQETQYF	once	-	TRBJ2-5	TRBV2
TGTGCCAGCAGATTCAGTGAAGATACGCAGTATTTT	CASRFSEDTQYF	-	-	TRBJ2-3	TRBV3-1/TRBV3-2
TGTGCCAGCAGCAAAAAGGGGCGGCTGAACACTGAAGCTTTCTTT	CASSKKGRLNTEAFF	-	-	TRBJ1-1	TRBV21-1
TGTGCCAGCACCCCGGGACAGGGAGGCTACGAGCAGTACTTC	CASTPGQGGYEQYF	-	TRBD1	TRBJ2-7	TRBV27
TGTGCCAGCAGTTCCGTCAGGGCCGGGGAGCTGTTTTTT	CASSSVRAGELFF	few	-	TRBJ2-2	TRBV27
TGTGCCAGCAGCTTAGGGTCAGGGGGCCTTCCCGAGCAGTACTTC	CASSLGSGGLPEQYF	few	TRBD1	TRBJ2-7	TRBV11-2
TGCGCCAGCAGCCAAGATGGGACAGGGTATGGCTACACCTTC	CASSQDGTGYGYTF	-	TRBD1	TRBJ1-2	TRBV4-1
TGTGCCAGCAGCGGGGGAGGGTATGAGCAGTTCTTC	CASSGGGYEQFF	-	TRBD2	TRBJ2-1	TRBV27
TGTGCCAGCAGCCCGAGGACAGGGAAAAATGAGCAGTTCTTC	CASSPRTGKNEQFF	-	TRBD1	TRBJ2-1	TRBV14
TGTGCCAGCAGCTTAGCGCAGGGCGTAGGGTTAGGGGAGCAGTTCTTC	CASSLAQGVGLGEQFF	-	-	TRBJ2-1	TRBV7-6
TGTGCCAGCAGTTTGGACAGGCTCGCTGGGGCCAACGTCCTGACTTTC	CASSLDRLAGANVLTF	-	TRBD1	TRBJ2-6	TRBV27
TGTGCCAGCAGCCCACCGAACAGGGCTGGCTACACCTTC	CASSPPNRAGYTF	-	-	TRBJ1-2	TRBV3-1/TRBV3-2
TGTGCCAGCAGTCCCGCGGGGAACACTGAAGCTTTCTTT	CASSPAGNTEAFF	-	-	TRBJ1-1	TRBV27
TGTGCCAGCAGATCCGGGCGGGGAGTTTACGAGCAGTACTTC	CASRSGRGVYEQYF	-	-	TRBJ2-7	TRBV6-5
TGCGCCAGCAGGCAAAACACCGGGACAGAATATAATTCACCCCTCCACTTT	CASRQNTGTEYNSPLHF	-	TRBD1	TRBJ1-6	TRBV4-1